This TCR beta chain was profiled in a study of T-cell memory formation after mild COVID-19. In the study overall: TCR clusters largely stayed donor specific. Study-level findings and limits: A second wave expanding day 15 to 37 was CD4+-biased; contracting clones were balanced. Some SARS-CoV-2-responding clones were already detected in memory before infection.

The ends were cut back, 8 bases at V and 1 base at J, with 14 bases in the middle. Germline CDR1 and CDR2: SEHNR and FQNEAQ (reference sequence). CDR3 length: 14 residues. TCRalpha and TCRbeta libraries used 5'RACE with constant-segment primers and UMIs. TCRdb passed the 5' RACE reads through MiXCR, listing each CDR3 protein once. The sample carries about 600,000 distinct CDR3 sequences, less than 25% recorded once. This clonotype has a handful of counts. Its antigen remains unidentified. The receptor was derived from an adult woman who had mild COVID-19 (a few samples of this study predate the infection). Cell type and time point are not known. The chain employs TRBV7-9 and TRBJ1-1; D call uncertain. The specimen was PBMCs or a T cell subset sorted from them (not recorded which). CDR3 in DNA: TGTGCCAGCTCACCTCGGACGGCGAACACTGAAGCTTTCTTT. This codes for CASSPRTANTEAFF. Complete variable domain (other parts from reference TRBV7-9 and TRBJ1-1): DTGVSQNPRHKITKRGQNVTFRCDPISEHNRLYWYRQTLGQGPEFLTYFQNEAQLEKSRLLSDRFSAERPKGSFSTLEIQRTEQGDSAMYLCASSPRTANTEAFFGQGTRLTVV.